The source of this T cell receptor (beta chain) is a study of cytomegalovirus exposure and HLA in healthy donors. Primers: 60 Vbeta forward and 13 Jbeta reverse. TCRdb's table, derived via immunoSEQ multiplex PCR, lists solely in-frame clones and lacks some. The sample shows 150,000 to 200,000 clones, roughly 75% of them seen only once. The CDR3 consists of 13 residues. The V gene's germline CDR1 is LNHDA and CDR2 SQIVND (reference sequence). The ends were cut back, 4 bases at V and 6 bases at J, with 9 bases in the middle. To note about this clone: Its matching antigen is unknown.

Study-wide results and limits: Being productive about 90% or about 30% of the time was typical of most TCR beta V segments in an earlier analysis. It was likely that a cluster of highly shared sequence variants was a sequencing artifact. A later analysis linked a missense variant in DCLRE1C to the trimming of TCR beta V and J genes.

The sequencing sample was made of PBMCs. The receptor comes from a man between 40 and 49 years old in good health and CMV-seronegative. J is TRBJ2-2 and V is TRBV19; D remains unclear. The DNA of the CDR3 is TGTGCCAGTAGTACCGATGGGCCCGGGGAGCTGTTTTTT. Amino acid sequence: CASSTDGPGELFF.